The clone carrying this TCR beta chain was counted a single time. What it binds is not known. The germline V gene has CDR1 SQVTM and CDR2 ANQGSEA. V shed 6 bases and J 5 bases; nucleotides not matched to a gene: 13. The CDR3 spans 16 residues. Naive CD8 isolation took CD45RO-negative cells positively selected for CCR7 and excluded terminally differentiated effector memory CD45RA+ cells. The record originates from a study of shared clonotypes between healthy human individuals. About the research overall: Contributing individuals were a couple of females and a few males aged 18 to 49. Findings and limits, study-wide: Naive CD4 clonotypes overlapped across a few donors at approximately 5.3%. Large depth notwithstanding, sorted-subset sequencing proved incomplete by rarefaction. Generation probability values for non-shared clonotypes were lower than those for clonotypes shared by all four donors.

This table comes from immunoSEQ multiplex PCR, and its TCRdb copy is limited to in-frame clones, with some not included. The sample shows around 550,000 clones, approximately 95% of them seen only once. The receptor was derived from a woman aged 25 to 39 in good health. The chain joins TRBV29-1 to TRBJ2-2; 9 bases line up with TRBD1. The sequenced material came from naive CD8+ T cells sorted from blood. The CDR3 coding sequence is TGCAGCGTCGGAGAACCGGGACAGGGCAATACCGGGGAGCTGTTTTTT. It codes for CSVGEPGQGNTGELFF.